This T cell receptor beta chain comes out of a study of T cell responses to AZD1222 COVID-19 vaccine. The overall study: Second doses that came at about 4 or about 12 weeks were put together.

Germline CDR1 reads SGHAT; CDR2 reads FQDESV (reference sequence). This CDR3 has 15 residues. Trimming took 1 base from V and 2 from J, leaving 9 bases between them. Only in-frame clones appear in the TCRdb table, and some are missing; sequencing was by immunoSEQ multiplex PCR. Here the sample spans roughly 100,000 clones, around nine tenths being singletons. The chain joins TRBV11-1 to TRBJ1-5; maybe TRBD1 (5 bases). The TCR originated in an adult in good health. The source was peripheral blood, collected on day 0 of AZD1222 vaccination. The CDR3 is CASSLVAGGNQPQHF. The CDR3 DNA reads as TGTGCCAGCAGCTTAGTCGCGGGGGGCAATCAGCCCCAGCATTTT. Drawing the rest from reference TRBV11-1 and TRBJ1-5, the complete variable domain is EAEVAQSPRYKITEKSQAVAFWCDPISGHATLYWYRQILGQGPELLVQFQDESVVDDSQLPKDRFSAERLKGVDSTLKIQPAELGDSAMYLCASSLVAGGNQPQHFGDGTRLSIL.